This TCR beta chain comes out of a study of graft-versus-host responses after intestinal transplantation. On the study more broadly: All of the recipients had induction that used anti-thymocyte globulin, then tacrolimus and steroids for about 3 years. Broader study findings: Levels of circulating GvH clones at their peak were associated with early post-transplant HvG declines. Allografts from individuals with graft-donor T cell macrochimerism displayed high graft-versus-host to host-versus-graft clonal ratios. Ileal or blood samples showed some GvH clones first, and such clones were also found in recipient marrow.

Clones were read by immunoSEQ multiplex PCR, and TCRdb kept only the in-frame ones, dropping some. Counted here are approximately 88,000 clones, roughly 90% occurring once; the ten biggest clones make up approximately 0.11%. V lost 4 bases, J lost 5 bases, and 9 bases stayed unmatched. There are 16 residues in the CDR3. Germline assignment: CDR1 SGHRS and CDR2 YFSETQ. Comments on this clone: Its antigen is still unknown.

The chain employs TRBV5-1 and TRBJ2-5; 12 nucleotides line up with TRBD2. The receptor was isolated from a human donor who received an intestinal transplant. Sequenced material: unstimulated CD4+ T cells sorted from spleen or lymph node cells, taken before intestinal transplant. CDR3 nucleotide sequence: TGCGCCAGCAGCCTGCGGACTAGCGGGGAGGGGGAGACCCAGTACTTC. It codes for CASSLRTSGEGETQYF.